The 22 T cell receptor beta chains given below trace back to one sample, sequenced in a study of blood T cell repertoires in COVID-19. Profiled with immunoSEQ multiplex PCR; TCRdb holds only in-frame clones, not every one. There are about 160,000 clones in the sample; approximately 85% occur only once, and roughly 1.1% lies in the top ten. Sequencing used peripheral blood. The origin of the receptors is a man in his sixties who had recovered from COVID-19.

The rearrangement links TRBV6-5 to TRBJ2-5; D ambiguous. V was pared by 8 bases and J by 5 bases, with 15 bases between. Germline lookup yields CDR1 MNHEY and CDR2 SVGAGI. The CDR3 totals 13 residues. CDR3 amino acids: CASVISGFETQYF. The CDR3 coding sequence is TGTGCCAGCGTGATCTCGGGTTTCGAGACCCAGTACTTC.

The genes are TRBV6-2 or TRBV6-3 and TRBJ1-6; no firm D call. Germline V gene data show CDR1 as MNHEY and CDR2 as SVGEGT. Trimming removed 5 bases from V and 9 bases from J, with 8 bases in between. The CDR3 runs to 12 residues. The CDR3 region has the DNA TGTGCCAGCAGTCAGGTCGCTTCACCCCTCCACTTT. Translating gives CASSQVASPLHF.

The chain employs TRBV28 and TRBJ1-5, with 8 bases fitting TRBD1. V was pared by 6 bases and J by 3 bases, with 7 bases of the junction left unmatched. Germline CDR1 and CDR2: MDHEN and SYDVKM. The CDR3 runs to 15 residues. The CDR3 DNA is TGTGCCAGCAGATACCCGGGACAGGTCAATCAGCCCCAGCATTTT. Translating gives CASRYPGQVNQPQHF.

The J gene is TRBJ1-5, the V gene TRBV12-3 or TRBV12-4; D gene uncertain. The CDR3 has 12 amino acids. The V gene lost 1 base and the J gene lost 6 bases, with 4 bases spanning the gap. DNA for the CDR3: TGTGCCAGCAGTTTAGGGAGTCAGCCCCAGCATTTT. Translating it yields CASSLGSQPQHF.

The V and J genes are TRBV5-4 and TRBJ2-2, with D hard to call. Looked up from germline, CDR1 is SGHNT and CDR2 is YYREEE (reference sequence). The V end lost 0 bases, the J end lost 4 bases, and 10 bases lay between the germline ends. The CDR3 runs to 15 residues. The CDR3 nucleotides are TGTGCCAGCAGCTTGGTCGGTGGTAGCACCGGGGAGCTGTTTTTT. It codes for CASSLVGGSTGELFF. Complete variable domain (other parts from reference TRBV5-4 and TRBJ2-2): ETGVTQSPTHLIKTRGQQVTLRCSSQSGHNTVSWYQQALGQGPQFIFQYYREEENGRGNFPPRFSGLQFPNYSSELNVNALELDDSALYLCASSLVGGSTGELFFGEGSRLTVL.

The genes are TRBV6-5 and TRBJ1-4; D is uncertain. The length of the CDR3 is 13 residues. Trimming took 8 bases from V and 4 from J, leaving 11 bases between them. The germline V gene encodes CDR1 MNHEY and CDR2 SVGAGI. CDR3 sequence reads: CASLWSGNEKLFF. The CDR3 DNA sequence: TGTGCCAGCTTATGGTCGGGTAATGAAAAACTGTTTTTT.

The gene calls are TRBV18 and TRBJ2-4, with a weak D call TRBD2 (7 bases). The V gene's germline CDR1 is KGHSH and CDR2 LQKENI. The CDR3 extends over 18 amino acids. The V end was cut by 1 base, the J end by 0 bases, with 16 bases between. The CDR3 DNA sequence: TGTGCCAGCTCACCACGGGGGGGCAACGACCTAGCCAAAAACATTCAGTACTTC. Translated: CASSPRGGNDLAKNIQYF. Full variable domain (remainder filled in from reference TRBV18 and TRBJ2-4): NAGVMQNPRHLVRRRGQEARLRCSPMKGHSHVYWYRQLPEEGLKFMVYLQKENIIDESGMPKERFSAEFPKEGPSILRIQQVVRGDSAAYFCASSPRGGNDLAKNIQYFGAGTRLSVL.

The chain carries TRBV14 and TRBJ2-1; D is uncertain. The germline V gene has CDR1 SGHDN and CDR2 FVKESK. This CDR3 comprises 13 residues. Trimming pared 2 bases from V and 4 bases from J, leaving 6 bases between. CDR3: CASSQNVYNEQFF. The CDR3 DNA reads TGTGCCAGCAGCCAAAATGTATACAATGAGCAGTTCTTC.

This clone was observed a few times. This chain uses TRBV7-8 with TRBJ2-7; 12 bases line up with TRBD2. There are 15 residues in the CDR3. The trim removed 4 bases at V and 2 bases at J, leaving 3 bases unmatched. CDR1 is SGHVS and CDR2 is FQNEAQ in the germline V gene. The CDR3: CASSSTSGGPYEQYF. The CDR3 DNA reads TGTGCCAGCAGCTCAACTAGCGGGGGGCCCTACGAGCAGTACTTC.

V and J are TRBV7-2 and TRBJ2-7, with TRBD1 identical over 7 bases. V was pared by 2 bases and J by 2 bases, with 6 bases of the junction left unmatched. Germline-derived CDR1 and CDR2 are SGHTA and FQGNSA. This CDR3 comprises 15 residues. CDR3 nucleotides: TGTGCCAGCAGCTTATCCCGACAGGGAGCCTACGAGCAGTACTTC. Protein: CASSLSRQGAYEQYF.

V gene TRBV6-5 combines with J gene TRBJ1-4, with a tentative D call TRBD1 (5 bases). CDR3 length equals 16 residues. Between the trimmed V and J ends, which lost 0 bases and 3 bases, there was a span of 11 bases. Per germline, CDR1 MNHEY and CDR2 SVGAGI. DNA for the CDR3: TGTGCCAGCAGTTACTCGATGGGGGGGGCTAATGAAAAACTGTTTTTT. It encodes CASSYSMGGANEKLFF.

This rearrangement joins TRBV9 to TRBJ1-2; possibly TRBD1 for D (6 bases). Germline V gene lookup returns CDR1 SGDLS and CDR2 YYNGEE. V was shortened by 4 bases and J by 8 bases, with 21 bases between the two germline ends. The CDR3 is 15 amino acids. The CDR3 DNA follows: TGTGCCAGCAGCAGAGAGAATCCAGGGGTCGGAGGCTACACCTTC. Residues: CASSRENPGVGGYTF.

V is TRBV6-2 or TRBV6-3 and J is TRBJ2-5, with 14 bases lining up with TRBD2. The germline V gene encodes CDR1 MNHEY and CDR2 SVGEGT. V shed 2 bases, J shed 5 bases, and the junction held 4 bases outside the gene matches. This CDR3 has 16 residues. CDR3 bases: TGTGCCAGCAGTTACGGACTAGCGGGGGGTCGGGAGACCCAGTACTTC. Translation: CASSYGLAGGRETQYF.

The rearrangement uses TRBV11-1 and TRBJ1-4, with 9 bases that match TRBD1. Trimming took 4 bases from V and 6 from J; bases not matched to a gene: 0. Germline V CDR1 and CDR2: SGHAT, FQDESV (reference sequence). This CDR3 region has 13 residues. CDR3 sequence: CASSWTGDEKLFF. The CDR3 nucleotides are TGTGCCAGCAGCTGGACAGGGGATGAAAAACTGTTTTTT.

The J gene is TRBJ2-7, the V gene TRBV5-1; a possible D gene is TRBD1 (5 bases). This CDR3 is built from 13 residues. V gave up 4 bases and J gave up 0 bases, with 8 bases separating them. Germline CDR1 and CDR2: SGHRS and YFSETQ. This CDR3 reads CASSPQVSYEQYF. The CDR3, as DNA: TGCGCCAGCAGCCCACAGGTCTCCTACGAGCAGTACTTC.

The V call is TRBV6-5, the J call TRBJ1-5, with D hard to call. The germline V gene encodes CDR1 MNHEY and CDR2 SVGAGI. The CDR3 length is 15 residues. The V gene lost 6 bases and the J gene lost 2 bases, with 14 bases spanning the gap. The CDR3 region is CASSPQVGGNQPQHF. The CDR3 nucleotides read TGTGCCAGCAGCCCCCAGGTCGGGGGCAATCAGCCCCAGCATTTT.

The chain has TRBV6-1 and TRBJ1-3; maybe TRBD1 (5 bases). CDR1 and CDR2 from the germline V gene are MNHNS and SASEGT. Trimming took 4 bases from V and 0 from J, leaving 13 bases between them. The CDR3 is 16 residues long. CDR3 DNA: TGTGCCAGCAGTGGGGGGGGTTTCGGCTCTGGAAACACCATATATTTT. Translated: CASSGGGFGSGNTIYF.

In this sample, this clone turned up once. The chain recombines TRBV7-3 with TRBJ1-3; 7 nucleotides align to TRBD1. V lost 4 bases, J lost 4 bases, and 4 bases stayed unmatched. The CDR3 totals 14 residues. Per germline, CDR1 SGHTA and CDR2 FQGTGA. CDR3 in DNA: TGTGCCAGCAGCTCCGGGACAGCAGGAAACACCATATATTTT. As protein: CASSSGTAGNTIYF.

This sequence joins TRBV29-1 and TRBJ2-2; 12 nucleotides line up with TRBD2. The CDR3 sequence is 15 residues long. The V segment lost 3 bases and the J segment 6 bases; nucleotides outside the gene matches: 5. CDR1 is SQVTM, CDR2 ANQGSEA, per germline. The CDR3 DNA follows: TGCAGCGTTGAGGTCCTAGCGGGGGGGCCCGGGGAGCTGTTTTTT. It specifies CSVEVLAGGPGELFF.

The V and J genes are TRBV18 and TRBJ1-2; D is unclear. This CDR3 region has 14 residues. Germline CDR1 is KGHSH and CDR2 is LQKENI. Deletions cut 3 bases from V and 4 bases from J, with 12 bases between. CDR3 nucleotides: TGTGCCAGCTCACCCGACGGGAGAGGCTATGGCTACACCTTC. This translates into CASSPDGRGYGYTF.

The chain uses TRBV5-4 and TRBJ2-1; a possible D gene is TRBD2 (6 bases). CDR1 is SGHNT and CDR2 is YYREEE in the germline V gene (reference sequence). V lost 4 bases and J 5 bases, leaving 25 bases between the germline ends. This CDR3 region has 18 residues. CDR3 bases: TGTGCCAGCAGCCGGGTACGAACGGGGGTCCTAGAAAACAATGAGCAGTTCTTC. Translating gives CASSRVRTGVLENNEQFF.

For this clone: This CDR3 is also generated by other DNA sequences in the sample. V and J are TRBV7-9 and TRBJ1-5; D is possibly TRBD1 (5 bases). V dropped 1 base and J dropped 2 bases, with 6 bases sitting between them. Germline V gene sequence: CDR1 SEHNR, CDR2 FQNEAQ (reference sequence). The CDR3 is made up of 14 amino acids. The CDR3 loop reads CASSLEGGNQPQHF. The CDR3 DNA sequence: TGTGCCAGCAGCTTAGAAGGGGGCAATCAGCCCCAGCATTTT. The entire variable domain, with the rest obtained from reference TRBV7-9 and TRBJ1-5, is as follows: DTGVSQNPRHKITKRGQNVTFRCDPISEHNRLYWYRQTLGQGPEFLTYFQNEAQLEKSRLLSDRFSAERPKGSFSTLEIQRTEQGDSAMYLCASSLEGGNQPQHFGDGTRLSIL.